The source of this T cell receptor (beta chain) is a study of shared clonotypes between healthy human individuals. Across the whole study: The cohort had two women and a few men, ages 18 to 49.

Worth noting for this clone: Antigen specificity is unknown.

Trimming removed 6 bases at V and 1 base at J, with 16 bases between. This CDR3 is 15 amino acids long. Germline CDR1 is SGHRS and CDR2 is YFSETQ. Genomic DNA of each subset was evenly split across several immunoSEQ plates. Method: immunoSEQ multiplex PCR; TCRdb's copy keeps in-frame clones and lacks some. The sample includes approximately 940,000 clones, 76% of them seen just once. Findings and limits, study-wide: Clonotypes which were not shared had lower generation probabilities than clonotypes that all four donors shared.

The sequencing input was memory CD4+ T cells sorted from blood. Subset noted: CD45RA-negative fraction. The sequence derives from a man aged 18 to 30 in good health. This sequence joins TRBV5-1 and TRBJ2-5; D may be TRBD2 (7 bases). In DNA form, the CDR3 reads TGCGCCAGCACCCCGTGGGGGGGCCCCCAAGAGACCCAGTACTTC. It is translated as CASTPWGGPQETQYF.